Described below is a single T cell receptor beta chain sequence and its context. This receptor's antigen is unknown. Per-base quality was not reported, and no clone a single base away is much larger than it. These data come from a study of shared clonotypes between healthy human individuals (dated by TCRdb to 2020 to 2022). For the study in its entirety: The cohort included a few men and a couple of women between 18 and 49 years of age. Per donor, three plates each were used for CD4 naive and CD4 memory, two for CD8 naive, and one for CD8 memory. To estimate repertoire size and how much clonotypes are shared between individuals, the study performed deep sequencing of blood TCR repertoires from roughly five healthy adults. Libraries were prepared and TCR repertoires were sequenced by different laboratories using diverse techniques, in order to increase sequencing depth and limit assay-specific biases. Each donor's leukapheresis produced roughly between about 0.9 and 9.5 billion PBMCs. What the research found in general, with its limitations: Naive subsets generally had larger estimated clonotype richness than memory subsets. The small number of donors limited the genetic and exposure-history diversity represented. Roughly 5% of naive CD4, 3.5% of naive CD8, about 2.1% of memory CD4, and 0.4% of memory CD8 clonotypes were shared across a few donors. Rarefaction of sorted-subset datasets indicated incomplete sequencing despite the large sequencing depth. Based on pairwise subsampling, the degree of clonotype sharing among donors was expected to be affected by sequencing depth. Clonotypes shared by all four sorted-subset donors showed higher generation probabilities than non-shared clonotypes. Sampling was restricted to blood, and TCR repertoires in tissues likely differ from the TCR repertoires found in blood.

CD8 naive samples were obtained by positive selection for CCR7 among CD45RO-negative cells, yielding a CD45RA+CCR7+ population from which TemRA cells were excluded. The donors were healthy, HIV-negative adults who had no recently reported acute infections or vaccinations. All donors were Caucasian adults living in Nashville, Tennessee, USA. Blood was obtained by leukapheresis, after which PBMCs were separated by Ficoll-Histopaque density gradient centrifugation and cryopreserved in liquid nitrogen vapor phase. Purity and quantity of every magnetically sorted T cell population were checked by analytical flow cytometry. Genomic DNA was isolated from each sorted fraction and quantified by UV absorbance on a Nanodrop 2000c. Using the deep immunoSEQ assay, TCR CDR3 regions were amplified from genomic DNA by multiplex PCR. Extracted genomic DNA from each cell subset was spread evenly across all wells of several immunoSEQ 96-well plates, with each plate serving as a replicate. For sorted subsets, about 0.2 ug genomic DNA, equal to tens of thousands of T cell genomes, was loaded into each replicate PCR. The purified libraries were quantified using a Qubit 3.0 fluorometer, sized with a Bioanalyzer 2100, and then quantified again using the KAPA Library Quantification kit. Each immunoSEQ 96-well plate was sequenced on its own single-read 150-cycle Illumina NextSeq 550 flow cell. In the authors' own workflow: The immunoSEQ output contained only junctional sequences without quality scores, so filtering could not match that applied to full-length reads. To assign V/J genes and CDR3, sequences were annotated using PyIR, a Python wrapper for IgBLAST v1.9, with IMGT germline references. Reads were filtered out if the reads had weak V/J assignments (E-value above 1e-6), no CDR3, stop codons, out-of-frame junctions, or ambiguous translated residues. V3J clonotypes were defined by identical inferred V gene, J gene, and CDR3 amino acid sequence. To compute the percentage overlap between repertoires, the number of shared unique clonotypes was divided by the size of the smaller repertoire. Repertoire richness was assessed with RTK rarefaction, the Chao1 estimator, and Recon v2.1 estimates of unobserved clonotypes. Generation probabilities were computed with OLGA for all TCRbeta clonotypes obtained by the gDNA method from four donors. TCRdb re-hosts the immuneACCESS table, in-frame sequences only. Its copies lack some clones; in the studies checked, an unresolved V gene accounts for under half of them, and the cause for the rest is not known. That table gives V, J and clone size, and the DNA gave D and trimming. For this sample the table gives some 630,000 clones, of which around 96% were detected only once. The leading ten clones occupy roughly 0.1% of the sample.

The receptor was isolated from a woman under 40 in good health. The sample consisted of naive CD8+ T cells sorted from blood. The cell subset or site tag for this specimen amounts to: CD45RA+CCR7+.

The CDR3 protein sequence reads: CASSLTRTLQDEQFF. The nucleotides are TGTGCCAGCAGCCTTACTCGGACCCTCCAGGATGAGCAGTTCTTC. This chain is built from TRBV7-2 and TRBJ2-1, with the D gene too uncertain to name. The germline V gene provides CDR1 SGHTA and CDR2 FQGNSA. V loses 5 bases, J loses 8 bases, and the germline ends lie 19 bases apart. Its CDR3 holds 15 amino acids, cysteine through phenylalanine. Just the 45-base CDR3 DNA is kept, in frame starting at base 1.